This T cell receptor beta chain is from a study of cytomegalovirus exposure and HLA in healthy donors. Across the study: Findings of an earlier analysis included 90 million to 120 million unique TCR beta sequences from 190 million or so T cells.

The CDR3 covers 15 residues. The germline gives CDR1 MNHEY, CDR2 SMNVEV (reference sequence). V was pared by 8 bases and J by 7 bases, with 9 bases of the junction left unmatched. Primers for the PCR totalled 60 Vbeta and 13 Jbeta. Method: immunoSEQ multiplex PCR; TCRdb's copy keeps in-frame clones and lacks some. This sample has around 170,000 clones, with just under 80% found just once. The rearrangement uses TRBV27 and TRBJ2-2, with 11 bases aligning to TRBD1. This clonotype was sampled from a woman aged 45-60 years in good health and CMV-seropositive. Sequenced input: PBMCs. The CDR3 nucleotides are TGTGCCAGCGGGAGGACAGGGGGCCGTCTCGGGGAGCTGTTTTTT. Its protein is CASGRTGGRLGELFF.